This TCR beta chain appears in the sequencing data of a study of blood T cell repertoires in COVID-19. Background on the study: Samples came from the United States, Italy and Spain, spanning acute and convalescent COVID-19. T cells, B-cell-depleted T cells, or PBMCs provided the cDNA or gDNA that served as material.

The CDR3 extends over 15 amino acids. Trimming cost V 4 bases and J 4 bases, with 17 bases left between them. Germline loops: CDR1 LNHDA, CDR2 SQIVND (reference sequence). The authors' processing: For nucleated cells, counts were estimated from reference gene primer amplification. Clones were sequenced by immunoSEQ multiplex PCR, and TCRdb holds only the in-frame ones, with some missing. V, J and clone size were drawn from that table, and D and trimming were deduced from the DNA. The table has some 150,000 clones, 86% seen once; the top ten hold 7% to 7.5%. Specimen: peripheral blood. This TCR came from a woman aged 80 or over in a cohort sampled during active or convalescent COVID-19. The V gene is TRBV19, the J gene TRBJ2-7; tentatively, D is TRBD1 (6 bases). CDR3 residues: CASSKDSLTLYEQYF. CDR3 DNA: TGTGCCAGTAGTAAGGACAGCCTGACTTTATACGAGCAGTACTTC.